Given below is one T cell receptor (beta chain) in context. This sample is part of a study of T cell responses to AZD1222 COVID-19 vaccine. V was cut by 0 bases and J by 3 bases, with 6 bases left in between. The CDR3 has 13 amino acids. The germline CDR1 and CDR2 sequences are SGHTS and YDEGEE. Produced via immunoSEQ multiplex PCR; TCRdb's table is partial and in-frame only. The sample holds under 150,000 clones, nearly 95% seen once. Sequenced here: peripheral blood, sampled 28 days after the second AZD1222 dose. The rearrangement joins TRBV5-8 to TRBJ1-1, with D hard to call. This receptor was taken from an adult who received the AZD1222 COVID-19 vaccine. The chain's CDR3 is CASSLAGDTEAFF. The CDR3 nucleotides read TGTGCCAGCAGCTTGGCAGGAGACACTGAAGCTTTCTTT.